The 26 T cell receptor beta chains presented below share a single source sample, sequenced in a study of blood T cell repertoires in COVID-19. Repertoires were generated with immunoSEQ multiplex PCR, while TCRdb's copy carries only in-frame clones and drops some. The top ten clones hold approximately 5.7% of a sample with 120,000 or so clones, 70% to 75% of them seen once. Sequencing was carried out using peripheral blood. These receptors came from a man aged 60 to 75 with acute or convalescent COVID-19.

This chain uses TRBV5-1 with TRBJ2-1; 9 bases line up with TRBD1. This CDR3 is 20 amino acids long. With V trimmed by 5 bases and J by 0 bases, 18 bases remained unmatched. In germline, CDR1 is SGHRS, CDR2 YFSETQ. The CDR3 sequence: CASSWTPGQGVMSSYNEQFF. Written as DNA, the CDR3 is TGCGCCAGCAGTTGGACACCGGGACAGGGTGTTATGAGCTCCTACAATGAGCAGTTCTTC.

This clone was detected once. The J gene is TRBJ1-5, the V gene TRBV23-1; perhaps TRBD1 as D (6 bases). TRBV23-1 qualifies as an ORF whose function is uncertain. The V and J ends lost 3 bases and 7 bases respectively, with 16 bases between them. CDR3 length equals 15 residues. The CDR3 DNA is TGCGCCAGCAGTCACATCAGGGGAGATGTCCAGCCCCAGCATTTT. Amino acids: CASSHIRGDVQPQHF.

This clone was seen more than once but under ten times. The genes are TRBV6-4 and TRBJ1-2; 9 bases fit TRBD1. V shed 6 bases, J shed 6 bases, and the junction held 5 bases outside the gene matches. Germline V gives CDR1 MRHNA, CDR2 SNTAGT. The CDR3 consists of 13 residues. The CDR3 DNA follows: TGTGCCAGCAGCCGGACAGGGGACCATGGCTACACCTTC. The encoded protein is CASSRTGDHGYTF.

This clone was seen a handful of times. The chain joins TRBV2 to TRBJ1-1, with TRBD1 matching over 7 bases. Unmatched junction bases numbered 7, after V lost 9 bases and J lost 0 bases. The CDR3 runs to 14 residues. Looked up from germline, CDR1 is SNHLY and CDR2 is FYNNEI. The DNA of the CDR3 is TGTGCCAGAAATCCGGGACAGATGAACACTGAAGCTTTCTTT. Translated, it gives CARNPGQMNTEAFF.

This clone was counted once. J is TRBJ2-1 and V is TRBV5-1; tentative D call: TRBD2 (6 bases). The CDR3 covers 16 residues. The germline gives CDR1 SGHRS, CDR2 YFSETQ. Between the trimmed V and J ends, which lost 4 bases and 2 bases, there was a span of 16 bases. The DNA for the CDR3 is TGCGCCAGCAGCCCGGAGGGGCGAGCGCCCTACAATGAGCAGTTCTTC. This sequence encodes CASSPEGRAPYNEQFF.

The chain uses TRBV10-1 and TRBJ1-2; D is uncertain. CDR1 WNHNN and CDR2 SYGVQD come from the germline V gene (reference sequence). The CDR3 is 16 amino acids. Trimming removed 0 bases at V and 7 bases at J, with 18 bases between. The CDR3 DNA follows: TGCGCCAGCAGTGAGTCGTCATTACAGACCCTCTCTGGCTACACCTTC. Translated: CASSESSLQTLSGYTF.

The chain has TRBV30 and TRBJ1-4; 9 nucleotides match TRBD1. Germline CDR1 reads GTSNPN; CDR2 reads SVGIG (reference sequence). The CDR3 contains 16 residues. With V trimmed by 3 bases and J by 8 bases, 13 bases remained unmatched. The CDR3 DNA follows: TGTGCCTGGAGCTTCAACCCCGGGACAGGGTGGGAAAAACTGTTTTTT. This translates into CAWSFNPGTGWEKLFF.

The chain joins TRBV7-6 to TRBJ2-7; the match to TRBD1 covers 8 bases. CDR3 size: 15 residues. V dropped 4 bases and J dropped 0; count of bases not matched to a gene: 5. Germline loops: CDR1 SGHVS, CDR2 FNYEAQ. The CDR3 sequence is CASSSGTGPSYEQYF. In DNA form, the CDR3 reads TGTGCCAGCAGCTCGGGGACAGGCCCCTCCTACGAGCAGTACTTC.

The chain is built from TRBV24-1 and TRBJ2-7, with TRBD2 identical over 7 bases. The junction had 5 bases not matched to a gene; V was cut back by 4 bases and J by 0 bases. Looked up from germline, CDR1 is KGHDR and CDR2 is SFDVKD. The CDR3 has 15 amino acids. CDR3 nucleotide sequence: TGTGCCACCAGTGAAGCTAGCGGTAGCTCCTACGAGCAGTACTTC. It yields the protein CATSEASGSSYEQYF.

The chain links TRBV20-1 to TRBJ2-1; the match to TRBD1 covers 7 bases. The CDR3 runs 11 residues. Germline CDR1 reads DFQATT; CDR2 reads SNEGSKA (reference sequence). J lost 6 bases, V lost 4 bases, and 0 bases had no gene match. CDR3 in DNA: TGCAGTGCTACAGGGGGCAATGAGCAGTTCTTC. Translation gives CSATGGNEQFF.

The CDR3 protein is CASKIGTGAGEQFF. DNA for the CDR3: TGTGCCAGCAAAATAGGGACAGGGGCAGGTGAGCAGTTCTTC. The V call is TRBV6-5, the J call TRBJ2-1; 10 bases match TRBD1. The junction had 9 bases not matched to a gene; V was cut back by 7 bases and J by 9 bases. CDR3 size: 14 residues. The germline CDR1 and CDR2 sequences are MNHEY and SVGAGI.

The V gene is TRBV12-3 or TRBV12-4, the J gene TRBJ2-3; 8 bases map to TRBD2. The length of the CDR3 is 12 residues. With 6 bases clipped from V and 10 bases from J, the junction kept 6 bases outside the gene matches. The CDR3 region has the DNA TGTGCCAGCAGGTCCGGGGGGGCGGCGCAGTATTTT. Its translation is CASRSGGAAQYF.

This sequence joins TRBV10-3 and TRBJ1-2; 9 nucleotides agree with TRBD1. After removal of 2 bases from V and 3 bases from J, the junction contained 7 bases not matched to a gene. Germline V gene lookup returns CDR1 ENHRY and CDR2 SYGVKD. CDR3 length: 16 residues. CDR3 coding DNA: TGTGCCATCAGTGAGCACGACAGGGGGGTCGACTATGGCTACACCTTC. As protein: CAISEHDRGVDYGYTF.

V is TRBV5-1 and J is TRBJ2-1; the match to TRBD2 covers 8 bases. J gave up 4 bases and V 4 bases, and 10 bases lay outside the gene matches. There are 16 residues in the CDR3. CDR1 SGHRS and CDR2 YFSETQ come from the germline V gene. The CDR3 protein is CASSPTGVAGYNEQFF. The CDR3 DNA follows: TGCGCCAGCAGCCCGACCGGGGTAGCGGGGTACAATGAGCAGTTCTTC. The entire variable domain, with the rest obtained from reference TRBV5-1 and TRBJ2-1, is as follows: KAGVTQTPRYLIKTRGQQVTLSCSPISGHRSVSWYQQTPGQGLQFLFEYFSETQRNKGNFPGRFSGRQFSNSRSEMNVSTLELGDSALYLCASSPTGVAGYNEQFFGPGTRLTVL.

On this clone: Other nucleotide sequences from this sample produce the same CDR3. The genes are TRBV6-6 and TRBJ1-1; D gene unclear. CDR3 length: 12 amino acids. From germline, CDR1 is MNHNY and CDR2 SVGAGI (reference sequence). V dropped 4 bases and J dropped 1 base, with 4 bases sitting between them. Here the CDR3 DNA reads TGTGCCAGCAGTTCGGGGAACACTGAAGCTTTCTTT. The encoded protein is CASSSGNTEAFF.

The rearrangement links TRBV15 to TRBJ2-7; 10 bases match TRBD1. The ends lost 3 bases at V and 3 bases at J; junction bases unmatched: 8. There are 16 residues in the CDR3. In germline, CDR1 is LNHNV, CDR2 YYDKDF (reference sequence). This CDR3 is CATSSQSRDRGYEQYF. CDR3 nucleotide sequence: TGTGCCACCAGCAGTCAAAGCCGGGACAGGGGCTACGAGCAGTACTTC.

The chain links TRBV2 to TRBJ2-7; 7 bases line up with TRBD2. The length of the CDR3 is 12 residues. The trim removed 6 bases at V and 7 bases at J, leaving 6 bases unmatched. Germline CDR1 is SNHLY and CDR2 is FYNNEI. The CDR3, as DNA: TGTGCCAGCAGAGAGACTAGCAGGGAGCAGTACTTC. Its translation is CASRETSREQYF.

The chain combines TRBV9 with TRBJ1-5; D gene uncertain. The V and J ends lost 4 bases and 0 bases respectively, with 14 bases between them. Germline V lookup: CDR1 SGDLS, CDR2 YYNGEE. The CDR3 extends over 16 amino acids. CDR3 bases: TGTGCCAGCAGCCCCCGGGAGACGGGTAGCAATCAGCCCCAGCATTTT. Translating gives CASSPRETGSNQPQHF.

The J gene is TRBJ1-1, the V gene TRBV5-4; D gene uncertain. The V end lost 3 bases, the J end lost 1 base, and 10 bases lay between the germline ends. Germline CDR1 and CDR2: SGHNT and YYREEE (reference sequence). CDR3 length: 14 amino acids. The CDR3 sequence is CASSSGLENTEAFF. CDR3 coding DNA: TGTGCCAGCAGCTCAGGACTGGAGAACACTGAAGCTTTCTTT.

V gene TRBV6-1 combines with J gene TRBJ1-1, with 7 bases matching TRBD1. The CDR3 is 18 amino acids. Germline trimming cut 4 bases from V and 0 bases from J; bases unmatched to any gene: 14. Germline lookup yields CDR1 MNHNS and CDR2 SASEGT. The CDR3 nucleotides are TGTGCCAGCAGTGGAGGGCGGGACAGAACCGTCATGAACACTGAAGCTTTCTTT. Its translation: CASSGGRDRTVMNTEAFF.

The V and J genes are TRBV11-3 and TRBJ2-5; D not certain. Germline V gene lookup returns CDR1 SGHNT and CDR2 YENEEA. The CDR3 totals 15 residues. Trimming pared 5 bases from V and 2 bases from J, leaving 15 bases between. The CDR3 DNA reads as TGTGCCAGCAGCCCCCGGCGGAGCAATCAAGAGACCCAGTACTTC. The encoded protein is CASSPRRSNQETQYF.

This chain connects TRBV5-1 to TRBJ2-7, with D possibly matching TRBD2 (6 bases). Trimming cost V 3 bases and J 3 bases, with 19 bases left between them. CDR3 length equals 16 residues. Germline CDR1 SGHRS, CDR2 YFSETQ. CDR3 DNA: TGCGCCAGCAGCTCGGGCCCGGGACTGCAAAACTACGAGCAGTACTTC. Translated: CASSSGPGLQNYEQYF.

V gene TRBV29-1 combines with J gene TRBJ1-1; a possible D gene is TRBD1 (6 bases). The CDR3 spans 12 residues. The germline CDR1 and CDR2 sequences are SQVTM and ANQGSEA. V was shortened by 3 bases and J by 7 bases, with 12 bases between the two germline ends. CDR3 nucleotides: TGCAGCGTTGAGGGGGCAGGTGATGAAGCTTTCTTT. Protein product: CSVEGAGDEAFF. The variable domain in full, completed from reference TRBV29-1 and TRBJ1-1, reads SAVISQKPSRDICQRGTSLTIQCQVDSQVTMMFWYRQQPGQSLTLIATANQGSEATYESGFVIDKFPISRPNLTFSTLTVSNMSPEDSSIYLCSVEGAGDEAFFGQGTRLTVV.

This chain uses TRBV18 with TRBJ2-5, with 7 bases lining up with TRBD1. The germline V gene encodes CDR1 KGHSH and CDR2 LQKENI. CDR3 size: 14 residues. Unmatched junction bases numbered 1, after V lost 2 bases and J lost 1 base. Here the CDR3 reads CASSPGQAQETQYF. Here the CDR3 DNA reads TGTGCCAGCTCACCAGGACAGGCCCAAGAGACCCAGTACTTC.

The chain uses TRBV28 and TRBJ1-2; D is ambiguous. From germline, CDR1 is MDHEN and CDR2 SYDVKM. Trimming pared 5 bases from V and 2 bases from J, leaving 3 bases between. CDR3 length equals 11 residues. Here the CDR3 reads CASSPNYGYTF. The CDR3 bases are TGTGCCAGCAGTCCGAACTATGGCTACACCTTC.

The V gene is TRBV30, the J gene TRBJ1-2; D possibly corresponds to TRBD1 (6 bases). Germline V gene lookup returns CDR1 GTSNPN and CDR2 SVGIG (reference sequence). The V gene lost 5 bases and the J gene lost 6 bases, with 13 bases spanning the gap. The CDR3 spans 12 residues. For the CDR3, the DNA is TGTGCCTGGGCAACAGGGATCCATGGCTACACCTTC. It specifies CAWATGIHGYTF. The full variable domain, rest sourced from reference TRBV30 and TRBJ1-2, is SQTIHQWPATLVQPVGSPLSLECTVEGTSNPNLYWYRQAAGRGLQLLFYSVGIGQISSEVPQNLSASRPQDRQFILSSKKLLLSDSGFYLCAWATGIHGYTFGSGTRLTVV.